The source of this TCR beta chain is a study of cytomegalovirus exposure and HLA in healthy donors. Study findings and constraints: Rare TCR sequences predominated, though certain public TCRs were found in many donors.

This table comes from immunoSEQ multiplex PCR, and its TCRdb copy is limited to in-frame clones, with some not included. The sample holds about 140,000 clones, about 80% seen once. Note on this clone: Its cognate antigen is unknown.

Trimming cost V 0 bases and J 3 bases, with 10 bases left between them. The CDR3 loop spans 15 amino acids. Germline lookup yields CDR1 LNHNV and CDR2 YYDKDF (reference sequence). This TCR was sampled from a man aged 25 to 40 in good health and CMV-seropositive. The chain has TRBV15 and TRBJ2-3; D is ambiguous. The specimen was PBMCs. This CDR3 reads CATSRDLAGTDTQYF. CDR3 in DNA: TGTGCCACCAGCAGAGATCTGGCAGGAACAGATACGCAGTATTTT.